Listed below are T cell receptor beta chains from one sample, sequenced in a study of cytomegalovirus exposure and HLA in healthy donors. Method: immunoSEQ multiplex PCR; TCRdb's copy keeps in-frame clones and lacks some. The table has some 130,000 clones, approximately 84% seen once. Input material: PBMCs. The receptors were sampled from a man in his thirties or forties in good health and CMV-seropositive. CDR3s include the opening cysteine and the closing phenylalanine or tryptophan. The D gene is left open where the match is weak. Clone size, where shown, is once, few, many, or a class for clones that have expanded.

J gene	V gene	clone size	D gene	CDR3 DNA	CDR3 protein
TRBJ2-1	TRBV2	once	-	TGTGCCAGCAGGGTTAGCGGCTACAATGAGCAGTTCTTC	CASRVSGYNEQFF
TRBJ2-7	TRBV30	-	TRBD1	TGTGCCTGGAGGAACAGGGGGGACTACGAGCAGTACTTC	CAWRNRGDYEQYF
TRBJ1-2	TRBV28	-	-	TGTGCCAGCAGTTTGTCAGGGTTTGCGTGGGGCTACACCTTC	CASSLSGFAWGYTF
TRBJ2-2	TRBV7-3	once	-	TGTGCCAGCAGCTCCAACGGGTACACCGGGGAGCTGTTTTTT	CASSSNGYTGELFF
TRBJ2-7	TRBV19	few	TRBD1	TGTGCCACCGGGACAGTCTACGAGCAGTACTTC	CATGTVYEQYF
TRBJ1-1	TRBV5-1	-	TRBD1	TGCGCCAGCAGTTCCACCCCAGGGGGCGCTTCTGAAGCTTTCTTT	CASSSTPGGASEAFF
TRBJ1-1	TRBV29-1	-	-	TGCAGCGTTGGAACAGGCTACACTGAAGCTTTCTTT	CSVGTGYTEAFF
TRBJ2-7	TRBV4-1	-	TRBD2	TGCGCCAGCAGCCGCGGGAGGGACTACGAGCAGTACTTC	CASSRGRDYEQYF
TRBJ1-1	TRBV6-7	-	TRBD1	TGTGCCAGCGGGACAGAAAACACTGAAGCTTTCTTT	CASGTENTEAFF
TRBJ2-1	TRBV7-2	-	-	TGTGCCAGCAGGCCCATACTTGAGCAGTTCTTC	CASRPILEQFF
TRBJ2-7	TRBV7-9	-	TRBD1	TGTGCCAGCAGCGCAGACAGGGGGGATCGCTACGAGCAGTACTTC	CASSADRGDRYEQYF
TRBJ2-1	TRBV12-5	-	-	TGTGCTAGTGGTTTGGTAAAGGGTAGCGCTAGCTCCTACAATGAGCAGTTCTTC	CASGLVKGSASSYNEQFF
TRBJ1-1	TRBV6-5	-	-	TGTGCCAGCAGGTATAGTCGGGAGAACACTGAAGCTTTCTTT	CASRYSRENTEAFF
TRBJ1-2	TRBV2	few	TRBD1	TGTGCCAGCAGTGGCACAACAGGGGGCCATGGCTACACCTTC	CASSGTTGGHGYTF
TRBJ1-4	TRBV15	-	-	TGTGCCACCAGCAGAGGAGGGCAGACCCCGGGTAATGAAAAACTGTTTTTT	CATSRGGQTPGNEKLFF